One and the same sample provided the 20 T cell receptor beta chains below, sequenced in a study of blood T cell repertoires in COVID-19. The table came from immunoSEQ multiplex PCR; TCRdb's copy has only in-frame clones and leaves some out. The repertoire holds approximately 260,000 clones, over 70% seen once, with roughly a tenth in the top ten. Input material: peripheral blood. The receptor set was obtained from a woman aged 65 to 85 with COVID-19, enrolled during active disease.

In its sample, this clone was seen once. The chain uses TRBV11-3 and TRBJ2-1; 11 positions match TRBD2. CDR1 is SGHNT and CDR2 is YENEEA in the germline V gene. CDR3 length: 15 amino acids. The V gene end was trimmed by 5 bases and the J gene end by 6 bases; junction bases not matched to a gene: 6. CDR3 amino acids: CASSLRLAGPNEQFF. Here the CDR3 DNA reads TGTGCCAGCAGCCTCCGACTAGCGGGACCCAATGAGCAGTTCTTC. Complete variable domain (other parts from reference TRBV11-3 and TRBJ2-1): EAGVVQSPRYKIIEKKQPVAFWCNPISGHNTLYWYLQNLGQGPELLIRYENEEAVDDSQLPKDRFSAERLKGVDSTLKIQPAELGDSAVYLCASSLRLAGPNEQFFGPGTRLTVL.

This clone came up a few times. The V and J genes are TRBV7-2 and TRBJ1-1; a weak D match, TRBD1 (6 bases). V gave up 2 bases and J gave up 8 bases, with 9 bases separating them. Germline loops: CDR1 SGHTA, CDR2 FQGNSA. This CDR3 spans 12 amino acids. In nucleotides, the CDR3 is TGTGCCAGCAGCTTAACCACAGGGGAAGCTTTCTTT. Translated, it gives CASSLTTGEAFF.

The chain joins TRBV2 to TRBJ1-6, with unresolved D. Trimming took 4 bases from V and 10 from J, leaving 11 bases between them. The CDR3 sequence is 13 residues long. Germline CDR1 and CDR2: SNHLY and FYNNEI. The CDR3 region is CASSAQRESPLHF. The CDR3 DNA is TGTGCCAGCAGTGCACAGAGAGAATCACCCCTCCACTTT.

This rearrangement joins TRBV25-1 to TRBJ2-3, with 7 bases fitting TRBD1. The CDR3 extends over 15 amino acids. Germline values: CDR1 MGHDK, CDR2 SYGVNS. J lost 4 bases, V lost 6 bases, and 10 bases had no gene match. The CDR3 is CASRETGMFSDTQYF. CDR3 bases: TGTGCCAGCAGAGAGACAGGGATGTTTTCAGATACGCAGTATTTT.

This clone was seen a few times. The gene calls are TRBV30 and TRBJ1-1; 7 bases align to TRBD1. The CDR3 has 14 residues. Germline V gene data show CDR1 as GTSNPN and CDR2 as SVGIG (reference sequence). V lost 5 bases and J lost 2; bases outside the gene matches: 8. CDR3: CAWDRVGANTEAFF. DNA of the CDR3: TGTGCCTGGGACAGGGTGGGAGCAAACACTGAAGCTTTCTTT.

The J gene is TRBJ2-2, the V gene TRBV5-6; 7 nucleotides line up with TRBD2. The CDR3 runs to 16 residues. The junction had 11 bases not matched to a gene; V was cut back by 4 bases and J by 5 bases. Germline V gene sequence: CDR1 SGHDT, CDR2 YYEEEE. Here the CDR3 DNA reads TGTGCCAGCAGCCGACCGGGGGGAAGGTGGACCGGGGAGCTGTTTTTT. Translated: CASSRPGGRWTGELFF.

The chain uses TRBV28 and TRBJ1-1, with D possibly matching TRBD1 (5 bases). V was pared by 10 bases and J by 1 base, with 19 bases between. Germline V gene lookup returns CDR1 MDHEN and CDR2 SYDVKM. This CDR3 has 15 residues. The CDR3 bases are TGTGCCACCCGAAGGGAGGTAGGGGAGAACACTGAAGCTTTCTTT. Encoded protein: CATRREVGENTEAFF.

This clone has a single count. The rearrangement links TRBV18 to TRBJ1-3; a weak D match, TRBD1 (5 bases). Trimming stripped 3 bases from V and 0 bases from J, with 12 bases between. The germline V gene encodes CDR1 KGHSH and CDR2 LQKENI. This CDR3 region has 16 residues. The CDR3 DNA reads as TGTGCCAGCTCACCGCTACAGGAACTCTCTGGAAACACCATATATTTT. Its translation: CASSPLQELSGNTIYF.

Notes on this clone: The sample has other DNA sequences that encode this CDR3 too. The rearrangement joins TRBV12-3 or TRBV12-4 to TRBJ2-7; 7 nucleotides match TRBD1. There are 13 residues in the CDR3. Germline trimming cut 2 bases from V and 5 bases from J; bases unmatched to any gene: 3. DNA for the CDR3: TGTGCCAGCAGTTTATCACAGGGGAACGAGCAGTACTTC. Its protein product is CASSLSQGNEQYF.

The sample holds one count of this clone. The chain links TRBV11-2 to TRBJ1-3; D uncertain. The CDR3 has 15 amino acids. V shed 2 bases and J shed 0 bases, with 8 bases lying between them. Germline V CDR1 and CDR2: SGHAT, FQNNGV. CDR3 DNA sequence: TGTGCCAGCAGCTTATCAACGGGCTCTGGAAACACCATATATTTT. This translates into CASSLSTGSGNTIYF.

The CDR3 region has the DNA TGTGCCAGCAGCTTAGATCTGGCCCGGGTAGATACGCAGTATTTT. Translated: CASSLDLARVDTQYF. V is TRBV11-2 and J is TRBJ2-3; D not resolved. The CDR3 contains 15 residues. The V and J ends lost 0 bases and 5 bases respectively, with 12 bases between them. Germline lookup yields CDR1 SGHAT and CDR2 FQNNGV.

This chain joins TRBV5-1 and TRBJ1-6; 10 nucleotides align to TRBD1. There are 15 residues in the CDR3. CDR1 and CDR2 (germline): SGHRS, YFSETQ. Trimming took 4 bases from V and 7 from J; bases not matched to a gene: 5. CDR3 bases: TGCGCCAGCAGCGCTAGGGACAGGGGAAATTCACCCCTCCACTTT. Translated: CASSARDRGNSPLHF.

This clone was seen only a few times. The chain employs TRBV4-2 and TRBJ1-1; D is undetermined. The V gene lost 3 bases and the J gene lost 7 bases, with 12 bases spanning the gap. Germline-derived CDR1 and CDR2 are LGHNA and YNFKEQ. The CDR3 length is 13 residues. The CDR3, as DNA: TGTGCCAGCAGCCATCCCGACTCTTTTGAAGCTTTCTTT. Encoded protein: CASSHPDSFEAFF.

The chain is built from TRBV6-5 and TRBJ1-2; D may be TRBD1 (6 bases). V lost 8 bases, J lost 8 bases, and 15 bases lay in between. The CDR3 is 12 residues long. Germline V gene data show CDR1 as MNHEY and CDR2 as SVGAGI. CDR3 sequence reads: CASRDRNRGYTF. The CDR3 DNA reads TGTGCCAGCCGAGACAGGAATCGAGGCTACACCTTC.

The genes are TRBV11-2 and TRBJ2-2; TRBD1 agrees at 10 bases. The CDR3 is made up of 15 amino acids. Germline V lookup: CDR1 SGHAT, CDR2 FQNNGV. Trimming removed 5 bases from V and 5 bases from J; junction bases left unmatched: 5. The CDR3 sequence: CASSARQGATGELFF. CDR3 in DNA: TGTGCCAGCAGCGCCAGACAGGGGGCAACCGGGGAGCTGTTTTTT.

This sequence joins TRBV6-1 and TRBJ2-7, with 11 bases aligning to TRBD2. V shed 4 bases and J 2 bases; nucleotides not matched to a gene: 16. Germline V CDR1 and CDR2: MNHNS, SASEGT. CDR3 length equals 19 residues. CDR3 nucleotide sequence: TGTGCCAGCAGTGCCGAACAGGGGCTTAGCGGGAGGGCAACCTACGAGCAGTACTTC. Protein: CASSAEQGLSGRATYEQYF.

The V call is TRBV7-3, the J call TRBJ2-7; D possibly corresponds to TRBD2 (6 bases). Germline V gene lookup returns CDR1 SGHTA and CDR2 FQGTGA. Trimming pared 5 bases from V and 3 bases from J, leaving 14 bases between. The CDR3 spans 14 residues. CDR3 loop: CASSPGDGVYEQYF. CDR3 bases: TGTGCCAGCAGCCCGGGGGACGGGGTCTACGAGCAGTACTTC.

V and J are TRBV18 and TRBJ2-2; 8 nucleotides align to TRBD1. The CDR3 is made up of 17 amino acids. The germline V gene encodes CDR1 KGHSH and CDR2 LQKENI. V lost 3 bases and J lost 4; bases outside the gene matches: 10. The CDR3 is CASSPRLQGAFTGELFF. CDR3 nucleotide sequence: TGTGCCAGCTCACCTCGACTTCAGGGGGCGTTCACCGGGGAGCTGTTTTTT.

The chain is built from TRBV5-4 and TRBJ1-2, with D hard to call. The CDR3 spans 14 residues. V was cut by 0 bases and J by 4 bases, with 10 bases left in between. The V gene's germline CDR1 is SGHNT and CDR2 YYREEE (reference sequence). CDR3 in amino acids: CASSLAGQAYGYTF. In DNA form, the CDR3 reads TGTGCCAGCAGCTTGGCCGGTCAGGCCTATGGCTACACCTTC.

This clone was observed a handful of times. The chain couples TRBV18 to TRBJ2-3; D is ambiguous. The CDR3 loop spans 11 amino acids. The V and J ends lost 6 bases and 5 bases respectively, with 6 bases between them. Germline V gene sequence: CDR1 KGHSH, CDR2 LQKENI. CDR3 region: CASSPRDTQYF. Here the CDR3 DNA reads TGTGCCAGCTCCCCCAGAGATACGCAGTATTTT.